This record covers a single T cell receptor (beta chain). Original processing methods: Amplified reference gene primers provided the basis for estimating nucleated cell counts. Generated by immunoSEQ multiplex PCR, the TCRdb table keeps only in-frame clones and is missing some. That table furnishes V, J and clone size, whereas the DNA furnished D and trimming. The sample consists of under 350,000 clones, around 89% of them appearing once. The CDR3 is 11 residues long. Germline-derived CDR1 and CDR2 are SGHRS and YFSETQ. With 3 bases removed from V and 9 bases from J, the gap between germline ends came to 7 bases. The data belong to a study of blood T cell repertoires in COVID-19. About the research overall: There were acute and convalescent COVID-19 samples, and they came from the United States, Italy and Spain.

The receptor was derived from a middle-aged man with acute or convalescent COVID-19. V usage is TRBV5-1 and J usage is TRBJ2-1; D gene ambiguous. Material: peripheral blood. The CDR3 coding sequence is TGCGCCAGCAGCTCGACGGGTGAGCAGTTCTTC. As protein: CASSSTGEQFF. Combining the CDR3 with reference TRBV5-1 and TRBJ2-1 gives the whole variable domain KAGVTQTPRYLIKTRGQQVTLSCSPISGHRSVSWYQQTPGQGLQFLFEYFSETQRNKGNFPGRFSGRQFSNSRSEMNVSTLELGDSALYLCASSSTGEQFFGPGTRLTVL.